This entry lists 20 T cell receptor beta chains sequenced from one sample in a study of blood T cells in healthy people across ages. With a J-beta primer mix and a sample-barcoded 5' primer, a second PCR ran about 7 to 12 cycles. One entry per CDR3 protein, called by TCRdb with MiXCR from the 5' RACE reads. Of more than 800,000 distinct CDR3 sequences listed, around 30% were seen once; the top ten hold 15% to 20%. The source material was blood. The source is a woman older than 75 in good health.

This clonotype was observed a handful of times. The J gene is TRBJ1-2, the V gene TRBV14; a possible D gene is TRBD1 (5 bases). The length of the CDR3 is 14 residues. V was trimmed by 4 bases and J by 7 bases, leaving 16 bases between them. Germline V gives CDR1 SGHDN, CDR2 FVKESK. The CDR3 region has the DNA TGTGCCAGCAGCCGCGCCGGGGGTTTTACTGGCTACACCTTC. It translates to CASSRAGGFTGYTF.

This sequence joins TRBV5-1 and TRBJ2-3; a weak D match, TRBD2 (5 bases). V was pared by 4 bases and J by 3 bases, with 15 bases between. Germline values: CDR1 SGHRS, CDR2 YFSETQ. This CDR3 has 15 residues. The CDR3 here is CASSPGLRRTDTQYF. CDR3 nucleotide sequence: TGCGCCAGCAGCCCCGGACTGCGGAGGACAGATACGCAGTATTTT.

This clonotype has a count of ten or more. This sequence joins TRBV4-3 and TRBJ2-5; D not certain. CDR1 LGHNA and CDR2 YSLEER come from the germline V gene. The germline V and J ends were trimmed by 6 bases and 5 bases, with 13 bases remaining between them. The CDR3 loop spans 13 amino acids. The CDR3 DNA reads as TGCGCCAGCAGTCACCAGTTATGGGAGACCCAGTACTTC. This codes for CASSHQLWETQYF.

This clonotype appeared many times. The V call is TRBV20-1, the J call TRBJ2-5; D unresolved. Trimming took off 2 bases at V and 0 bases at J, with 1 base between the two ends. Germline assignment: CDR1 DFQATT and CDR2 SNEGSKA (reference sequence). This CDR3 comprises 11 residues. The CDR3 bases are TGCAGTGCTAGAAACCAAGAGACCCAGTACTTC. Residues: CSARNQETQYF.

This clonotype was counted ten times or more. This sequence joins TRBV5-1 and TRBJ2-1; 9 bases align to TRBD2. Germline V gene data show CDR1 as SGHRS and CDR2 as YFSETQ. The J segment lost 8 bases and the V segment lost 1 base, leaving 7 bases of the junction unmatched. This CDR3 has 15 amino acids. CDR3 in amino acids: CASSLFGAGGDEQFF. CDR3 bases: TGCGCCAGCAGCTTGTTCGGAGCGGGGGGTGATGAGCAGTTCTTC.

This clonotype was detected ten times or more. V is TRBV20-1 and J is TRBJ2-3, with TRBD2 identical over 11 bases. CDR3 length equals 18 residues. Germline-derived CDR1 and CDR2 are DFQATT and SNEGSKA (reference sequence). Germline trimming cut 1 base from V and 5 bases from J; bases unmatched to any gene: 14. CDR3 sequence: CSARVPPGSGGALDTQYF. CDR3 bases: TGCAGTGCTAGAGTTCCCCCGGGTAGCGGGGGGGCTTTAGATACGCAGTATTTT.

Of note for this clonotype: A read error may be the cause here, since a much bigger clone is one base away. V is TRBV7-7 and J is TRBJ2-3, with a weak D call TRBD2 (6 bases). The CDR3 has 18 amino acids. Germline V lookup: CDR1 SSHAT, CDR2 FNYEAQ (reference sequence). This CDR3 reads CASSLGVGGVSSADTQYF. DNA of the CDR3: TGTGCTAGCAGCTTAGGGGTCGGTGGCGTATCTAGCGCAGATACGCAGTATTTT.

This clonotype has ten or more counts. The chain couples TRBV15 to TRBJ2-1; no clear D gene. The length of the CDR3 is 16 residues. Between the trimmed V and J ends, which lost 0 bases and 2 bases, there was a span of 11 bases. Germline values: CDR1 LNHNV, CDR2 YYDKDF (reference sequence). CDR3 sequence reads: CATSRDTTTAYNEQFF. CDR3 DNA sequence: TGTGCCACCAGCAGAGATACCACAACCGCCTACAATGAGCAGTTCTTC.

CDR3 sequence (DNA): TGTGCCAGCAGCTACGACAGGGGCGGCAATCAGCCCCAGCATTTT. Translated: CASSYDRGGNQPQHF. The rearrangement uses TRBV4-2 and TRBJ1-5; 8 bases line up with TRBD1. Germline CDR1 is LGHNA and CDR2 is YNFKEQ. This CDR3 spans 15 amino acids. Germline trimming cut 5 bases from V and 2 bases from J; bases unmatched to any gene: 5.

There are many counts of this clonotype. In DNA form, the CDR3 reads TGCAGTGCCCGGGGGTGGCGGGGGGGGGTCACCCAAGAGACCCAGTACTTC. This translates into CSARGWRGGVTQETQYF. This sequence joins TRBV20-1 and TRBJ2-5; 9 positions agree with TRBD2. Germline V CDR1 and CDR2: DFQATT, SNEGSKA (reference sequence). This CDR3 has 17 residues. V lost 6 bases, J lost 1 base, and 15 bases stayed unmatched.

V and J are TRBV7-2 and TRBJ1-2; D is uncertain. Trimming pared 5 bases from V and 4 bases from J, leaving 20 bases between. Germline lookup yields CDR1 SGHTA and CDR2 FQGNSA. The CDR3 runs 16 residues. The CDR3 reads CASSLGSGKLGYGYTF. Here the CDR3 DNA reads TGTGCCAGCAGCCTCGGTAGCGGGAAGTTGGGCTATGGCTACACCTTC.

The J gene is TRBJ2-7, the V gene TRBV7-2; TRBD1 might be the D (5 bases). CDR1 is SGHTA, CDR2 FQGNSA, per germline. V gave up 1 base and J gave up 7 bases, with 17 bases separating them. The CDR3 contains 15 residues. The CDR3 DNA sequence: TGTGCCAGCAGCTTAGGTCAGGGTTCGACGAGTGAGCAGTACTTC. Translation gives CASSLGQGSTSEQYF.

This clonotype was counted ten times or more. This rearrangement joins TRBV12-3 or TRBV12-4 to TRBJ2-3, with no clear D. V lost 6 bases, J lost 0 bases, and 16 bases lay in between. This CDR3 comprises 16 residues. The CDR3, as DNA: TGTGCCAGCAGCTTCACTCCGCTAGTGAGCACAGATACGCAGTATTTT. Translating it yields CASSFTPLVSTDTQYF.

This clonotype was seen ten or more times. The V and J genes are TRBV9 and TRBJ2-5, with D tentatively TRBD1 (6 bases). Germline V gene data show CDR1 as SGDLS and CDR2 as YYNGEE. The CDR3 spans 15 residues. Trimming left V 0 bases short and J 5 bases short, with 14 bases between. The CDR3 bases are TGTGCCAGCAGCGTAGACGGGCAGGGGCGGGAGACCCAGTACTTC. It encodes CASSVDGQGRETQYF.

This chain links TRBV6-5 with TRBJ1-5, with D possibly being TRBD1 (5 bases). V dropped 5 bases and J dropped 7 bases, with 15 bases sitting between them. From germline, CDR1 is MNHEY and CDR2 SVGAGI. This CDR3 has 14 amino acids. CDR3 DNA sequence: TGTGCCAGCAGTGCTGGGGGATGGGGACAGCCCCAGCATTTT. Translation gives CASSAGGWGQPQHF.

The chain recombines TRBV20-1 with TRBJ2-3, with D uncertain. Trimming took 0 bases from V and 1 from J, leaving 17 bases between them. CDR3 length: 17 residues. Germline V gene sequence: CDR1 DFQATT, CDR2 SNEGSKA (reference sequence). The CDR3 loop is CSARDRRPARRTDTQYF. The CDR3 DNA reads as TGCAGTGCTAGAGATCGGAGACCTGCGCGGCGCACAGATACGCAGTATTTT.

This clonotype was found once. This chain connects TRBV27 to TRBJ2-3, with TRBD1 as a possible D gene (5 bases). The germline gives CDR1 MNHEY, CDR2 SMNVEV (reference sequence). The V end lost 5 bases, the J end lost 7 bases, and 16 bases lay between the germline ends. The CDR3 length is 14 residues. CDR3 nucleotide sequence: TGTGCCAGCAGTCCTTCTCTCGACAGCCATACGCAGTATTTT. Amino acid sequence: CASSPSLDSHTQYF.

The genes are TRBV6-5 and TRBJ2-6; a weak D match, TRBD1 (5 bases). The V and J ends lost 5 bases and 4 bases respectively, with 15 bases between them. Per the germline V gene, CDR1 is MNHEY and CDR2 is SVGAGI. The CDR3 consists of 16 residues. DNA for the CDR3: TGTGCCAGCAGTCGATCAGGGTCCTCCGGGGCCAACGTCCTGACTTTC. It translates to CASSRSGSSGANVLTF.

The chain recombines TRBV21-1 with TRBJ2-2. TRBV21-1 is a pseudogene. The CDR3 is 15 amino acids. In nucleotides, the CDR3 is TGTGCCAGCAGCACAAACCGATCGAACACCGGGGAGCTGTTTTTT. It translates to CASSTNRSNTGELFF.

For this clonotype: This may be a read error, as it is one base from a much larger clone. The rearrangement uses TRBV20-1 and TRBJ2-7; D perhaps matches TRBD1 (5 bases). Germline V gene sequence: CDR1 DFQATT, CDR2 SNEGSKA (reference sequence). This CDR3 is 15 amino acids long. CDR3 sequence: CSVRVTGRISYEQYF. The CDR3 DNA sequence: TGCAGTGTTAGAGTAACAGGAAGGATATCCTACGAGCAGTACTTC.